Listed below are T cell receptor beta chains from one sample, sequenced in a study of T cells in Graves' hyperthyroidism and ophthalmopathy. TCRdb itself ran the multiplex PCR reads through MiXCR, one entry per CDR3 protein. Found here are about 560,000 distinct CDR3 sequences, 16% of them singletons; the top ten hold 18%. Sample: blood. The source of these receptors is a woman aged 18-29 years with Graves' hyperthyroidism. CDR3s include the opening cysteine and the closing phenylalanine or tryptophan. Each record gives: clone size, D gene, V gene, J gene, CDR3 protein, CDR3 DNA. The D gene is left open where the match is weak. Rows give clone size only sometimes, using once, few, many, or a class for an expanded clone.

clone size: few
D gene: TRBD2
V gene: TRBV11-3
J gene: TRBJ2-1
CDR3 protein: CASSILLSGGPSYNEQFF
CDR3 DNA: TGTGCCAGCAGCATACTACTTAGCGGGGGGCCTTCCTACAATGAGCAGTTCTTC

clone size: -
D gene: TRBD2
V gene: TRBV12-3/TRBV12-4
J gene: TRBJ2-1
CDR3 protein: CASSYPLPRLAGYNEQFF
CDR3 DNA: TGTGCCAGCAGTTATCCCCTACCTAGACTAGCGGGTTACAATGAGCAGTTCTTC

clone size: -
D gene: TRBD2
V gene: TRBV7-6
J gene: TRBJ2-3
CDR3 protein: CASSLPGGLAGGSGTDTQYF
CDR3 DNA: TGTGCCAGCAGTTTGCCCGGGGGACTAGCGGGGGGATCAGGCACAGATACGCAGTATTTT

clone size: -
D gene: -
V gene: TRBV28
J gene: TRBJ2-2
CDR3 protein: CASSSPQGPGELFF
CDR3 DNA: TGTGCCAGCAGTTCCCCGCAGGGTCCCGGGGAGCTGTTTTTT

clone size: many
D gene: -
V gene: TRBV7-9
J gene: TRBJ2-7
CDR3 protein: CASSLTPHPYEQYF
CDR3 DNA: TGTGCCAGCAGCTTGACGCCTCATCCCTACGAGCAGTACTTC

clone size: -
D gene: -
V gene: TRBV6-1
J gene: TRBJ1-5
CDR3 protein: CASSGLMGNQPQHF
CDR3 DNA: TGTGCCAGCAGTGGTTTAATGGGAAATCAGCCCCAGCATTTT

clone size: many
D gene: -
V gene: TRBV30
J gene: TRBJ1-5
CDR3 protein: CAWDSGNQPQHF
CDR3 DNA: TGTGCCTGGGACAGTGGCAATCAGCCCCAGCATTTT

clone size: many
D gene: -
V gene: TRBV6-1
J gene: TRBJ1-1
CDR3 protein: CASRKPGQDTEAFF
CDR3 DNA: TGTGCCAGCAGAAAACCAGGACAAGACACTGAAGCTTTCTTT

clone size: few
D gene: -
V gene: TRBV12-3/TRBV12-4
J gene: TRBJ1-4
CDR3 protein: CASSPVVGTWSTNEKLFF
CDR3 DNA: TGTGCCAGCAGCCCCGTAGTCGGGACCTGGTCAACTAATGAAAAACTGTTTTTT

clone size: -
D gene: -
V gene: TRBV11-2
J gene: TRBJ2-4
CDR3 protein: CASKGLAKNIQYF
CDR3 DNA: TGTGCCAGCAAGGGGCTAGCCAAAAACATTCAGTACTTC

clone size: -
D gene: -
V gene: TRBV29-1
J gene: TRBJ2-1
CDR3 protein: CSVGLNTRPYNEQFF
CDR3 DNA: TGCAGCGTTGGTTTGAATACCCGTCCATACAATGAGCAGTTCTTC

clone size: few
D gene: TRBD2
V gene: TRBV27
J gene: TRBJ2-1
CDR3 protein: CASSFAYRLAGGHDYNEQFF
CDR3 DNA: TGTGCCAGCAGTTTTGCGTATCGGCTAGCGGGAGGGCACGACTACAATGAGCAGTTCTTC

clone size: -
D gene: -
V gene: TRBV9
J gene: TRBJ1-2
CDR3 protein: CASTSDRPYGYTF
CDR3 DNA: TGTGCCAGCACCTCCGACAGACCCTATGGCTACACCTTC

clone size: few
D gene: TRBD2
V gene: TRBV20-1
J gene: TRBJ2-4
CDR3 protein: CSARDWGGDIQYF
CDR3 DNA: TGCAGTGCTAGAGATTGGGGGGGAGACATTCAGTACTTC

clone size: -
D gene: -
V gene: TRBV5-1
J gene: TRBJ1-4
CDR3 protein: CASSFQGTPTHEKLFF
CDR3 DNA: TGTGCCAGCAGCTTTCAGGGGACGCCTACCCATGAAAAACTGTTTTTT

clone size: -
D gene: -
V gene: TRBV29-1
J gene: TRBJ1-1
CDR3 protein: CSVPTGWGTEAFF
CDR3 DNA: TGCAGCGTACCCACAGGGTGGGGTACTGAAGCTTTCTTT

clone size: -
D gene: -
V gene: TRBV12-5
J gene: TRBJ1-1
CDR3 protein: CASGLVPGNTEAFF
CDR3 DNA: TGTGCTAGTGGTTTGGTCCCCGGGAACACTGAAGCTTTCTTT

clone size: -
D gene: -
V gene: TRBV4-1
J gene: TRBJ2-7
CDR3 protein: CASSQDSGTWMSYEQYF
CDR3 DNA: TGCGCCAGCAGCCAGGACTCCGGGACGTGGATGTCCTACGAGCAGTACTTC

clone size: many
D gene: -
V gene: TRBV3-1
J gene: TRBJ2-7
CDR3 protein: CASSQAGAAIEQYF
CDR3 DNA: TGTGCCAGCAGCCAGGCCGGGGCCGCTATCGAGCAGTACTTC

clone size: many
D gene: TRBD2
V gene: TRBV2
J gene: TRBJ2-1
CDR3 protein: CASRPRGTSVYNEQFF
CDR3 DNA: TGTGCCAGCAGGCCTCGGGGGACTAGCGTATACAATGAGCAGTTCTTC

clone size: many
D gene: TRBD2
V gene: TRBV28
J gene: TRBJ2-5
CDR3 protein: CASSLEGLTQYF
CDR3 DNA: TGTGCCAGCAGTTTAGAGGGACTAACCCAGTACTTC

clone size: many
D gene: TRBD1
V gene: TRBV11-2
J gene: TRBJ2-7
CDR3 protein: CASSPGTGPGQYF
CDR3 DNA: TGTGCCAGCAGCCCCGGGACAGGGCCCGGGCAGTACTTC